The 21 T cell receptor beta chains below were found in one sample sequenced in a study of T cell responses to AZD1222 COVID-19 vaccine. The table came from immunoSEQ multiplex PCR; TCRdb's copy has only in-frame clones and leaves some out. The table shows about 100,000 clones, with over 75% occurring only once. This sample comprised peripheral blood, obtained on day 0 of AZD1222 vaccination. Receptors were obtained from an adult in good health.

This chain joins TRBV9 and TRBJ2-1; either TRBD1 or TRBD2 may supply D (5 bases each). V was trimmed by 3 bases and J by 7 bases, leaving 20 bases between them. Germline CDR1 is SGDLS and CDR2 is YYNGEE. The CDR3 is 16 amino acids. The CDR3 here is CASSAEGWGKVNEQFF. The CDR3, as DNA: TGTGCCAGCAGCGCGGAAGGATGGGGGAAGGTGAATGAGCAGTTCTTC.

The chain is built from TRBV28 and TRBJ1-5; no firm D call. The germline gives CDR1 MDHEN, CDR2 SYDVKM. The CDR3 is 16 amino acids. V was trimmed by 2 bases and J by 3 bases, leaving 14 bases between them. The CDR3 loop is CASSLVWFFDNQPQHF. CDR3 nucleotide sequence: TGTGCCAGCAGTTTAGTCTGGTTCTTCGACAATCAGCCCCAGCATTTT. The whole variable domain, filled in from reference TRBV28 and TRBJ1-5, reads DVKVTQSSRYLVKRTGEKVFLECVQDMDHENMFWYRQDPGLGLRLIYFSYDVKMKEKGDIPEGYSVSREKKERFSLILESASTNQTSMYLCASSLVWFFDNQPQHFGDGTRLSIL.

CDR3 amino acids: CASSFDTGQPPPDTQYF. The CDR3 DNA sequence: TGTGCCAGCAGTTTTGATACGGGACAGCCCCCCCCAGATACGCAGTATTTT. J is TRBJ2-3 and V is TRBV28; 7 bases fit TRBD1. The CDR3 is 17 residues long. Germline lookup yields CDR1 MDHEN and CDR2 SYDVKM. V gave up 3 bases and J gave up 4 bases; unmatched junction bases: 13.

The CDR3 protein is CASSLLQGADSNTEAFF. As DNA, the CDR3 is TGTGCCAGCTCACTACTACAGGGGGCCGACTCGAACACTGAAGCTTTCTTT. V gene TRBV18 combines with J gene TRBJ1-1, with 9 bases identical to TRBD1. V dropped 4 bases and J dropped 1; count of bases not matched to a gene: 10. CDR1 and CDR2 (germline): KGHSH, LQKENI. This CDR3 has 17 residues.

This rearrangement joins TRBV5-1 to TRBJ1-6, with D uncertain. Germline CDR1 SGHRS, CDR2 YFSETQ. V was cut by 0 bases and J by 13 bases, with 14 bases left in between. This CDR3 contains 14 residues. The CDR3 loop is CASSLGEFSHPLHF. The DNA of the CDR3 is TGCGCCAGCAGCTTGGGGGAGTTTAGCCATCCCCTCCACTTT. Combining the CDR3 with reference TRBV5-1 and TRBJ1-6 gives the whole variable domain KAGVTQTPRYLIKTRGQQVTLSCSPISGHRSVSWYQQTPGQGLQFLFEYFSETQRNKGNFPGRFSGRQFSNSRSEMNVSTLELGDSALYLCASSLGEFSHPLHFGNGTRLTVT.

V gene TRBV29-1 combines with J gene TRBJ2-1, with 7 bases aligning to TRBD2. CDR3 length: 17 amino acids. CDR1 and CDR2 (germline): SQVTM, ANQGSEA. V trimming: 4 bases; J trimming: 4 bases; junction bases outside the gene matches: 16. The CDR3 sequence is CSVVPTGGGPDYNEQFF. CDR3 DNA sequence: TGCAGCGTTGTCCCGACGGGGGGAGGGCCGGATTACAATGAGCAGTTCTTC.

V and J are TRBV7-9 and TRBJ2-7, with a tentative D call TRBD1 (6 bases). V was pared by 0 bases and J by 3 bases, with 12 bases between. CDR1 is SEHNR and CDR2 is FQNEAQ in the germline V gene (reference sequence). The CDR3 is 15 amino acids. This chain's CDR3 is CASSLAPRGIYEQYF. DNA for the CDR3: TGTGCCAGCAGCTTAGCCCCAAGGGGGATCTACGAGCAGTACTTC.

The chain has TRBV7-2 and TRBJ1-2, with D perhaps TRBD1 (5 bases). This CDR3 region has 15 residues. Germline-derived CDR1 and CDR2 are SGHTA and FQGNSA. Trimming stripped 5 bases from V and 7 bases from J, with 20 bases between. The CDR3 DNA follows: TGTGCCAGCAGCGGAGGGACCGGCAGCACGGGTGGCTACACCTTC. It yields the protein CASSGGTGSTGGYTF.

CDR3 in amino acids: CATSDAWTDEQYF. In DNA, the CDR3 is TGTGCCACCAGTGATGCTTGGACGGACGAGCAGTACTTC. The J gene is TRBJ2-7, the V gene TRBV24-1; D is ambiguous. Germline V gives CDR1 KGHDR, CDR2 SFDVKD. The CDR3 covers 13 residues. The V gene lost 3 bases and the J gene lost 5 bases, with 10 bases spanning the gap.

The V and J genes are TRBV12-5 and TRBJ2-5, with 14 bases aligning to TRBD2. This CDR3 has 15 residues. V shed 4 bases, J shed 6 bases, and the junction held 4 bases outside the gene matches. Germline CDR1 and CDR2: LGHNT and FRNRAP. This chain's CDR3 is CASGSGTSGSQTQYF. DNA of the CDR3: TGTGCTAGTGGTTCTGGGACTAGCGGGAGTCAGACCCAGTACTTC.

This clone was found once. V and J are TRBV19 and TRBJ1-5; D remains ambiguous. Germline V gene sequence: CDR1 LNHDA, CDR2 SQIVND (reference sequence). The V end lost 6 bases, the J end lost 0 bases, and 15 bases lay between the germline ends. The CDR3 runs to 16 residues. Written as DNA, the CDR3 is TGTGCCAGTAGCAATAACATAAAGGATAGCAATCAGCCCCAGCATTTT. It codes for CASSNNIKDSNQPQHF.

This clone came up once. The rearrangement uses TRBV30 and TRBJ1-2; tentatively, D is TRBD1 (6 bases). The V end was cut by 1 base, the J end by 8 bases, with 20 bases between. This CDR3 has 15 residues. CDR1 is GTSNPN and CDR2 is SVGIG in the germline V gene (reference sequence). DNA of the CDR3: TGTGCCTGGAGTGCTAAACTCCGGGACATCAAGGGCTACACCTTC. It yields the protein CAWSAKLRDIKGYTF.

This clone was counted only a few times. This chain joins TRBV3-1 (or the pseudogene TRBV3-2) and TRBJ1-1; the match to TRBD1 covers 7 bases. Germline assignment: CDR1 LGHDT and CDR2 YNNKEL (reference sequence). V dropped 0 bases and J dropped 1; count of bases not matched to a gene: 2. The CDR3 is made up of 15 amino acids. CDR3 DNA: TGTGCCAGCAGCCAAGAGGAGGGGGCGAACACTGAAGCTTTCTTT. This translates into CASSQEEGANTEAFF.

V usage is TRBV18 and J usage is TRBJ2-3; 11 bases fit TRBD2. CDR1 is KGHSH, CDR2 LQKENI, per germline. V dropped 1 base and J dropped 3; count of bases not matched to a gene: 6. The CDR3 length is 17 residues. The CDR3 DNA follows: TGTGCCAGCTCACCACGAACTAGCGGGAGAGCGACAGATACGCAGTATTTT. It specifies CASSPRTSGRATDTQYF.

V gene TRBV28 combines with J gene TRBJ1-2; TRBD1 agrees at 8 bases. J was trimmed by 10 bases and V by 1 base; bases with no gene match: 8. Per the germline V gene, CDR1 is MDHEN and CDR2 is SYDVKM. The CDR3 extends over 14 amino acids. The CDR3 is CASSLLGQGSVYTF. The CDR3 DNA is TGTGCCAGCAGTTTATTAGGACAGGGATCAGTCTACACCTTC.

CDR3 in DNA: TGTGCCAGCGAAATAGGACAGGGTGCCGGGACTGAAGCTTTCTTT. It specifies CASEIGQGAGTEAFF. The chain recombines TRBV18 with TRBJ1-1; TRBD1 agrees at 8 bases. The CDR3 spans 15 residues. V lost 8 bases, J lost 5 bases, and 13 bases stayed unmatched. Germline V gene sequence: CDR1 KGHSH, CDR2 LQKENI. The variable domain in full, with the rest retrieved from reference TRBV18 and TRBJ1-1, is NAGVMQNPRHLVRRRGQEARLRCSPMKGHSHVYWYRQLPEEGLKFMVYLQKENIIDESGMPKERFSAEFPKEGPSILRIQQVVRGDSAAYFCASEIGQGAGTEAFFGQGTRLTVV.

The chain combines TRBV29-1 with TRBJ1-1; 10 nucleotides agree with TRBD1. V shed 4 bases, J shed 3 bases, and the junction held 2 bases outside the gene matches. Germline-derived CDR1 and CDR2 are SQVTM and ANQGSEA. The CDR3 runs to 13 residues. The chain's CDR3 is CSVGQGADTEAFF. CDR3 coding DNA: TGCAGCGTTGGACAGGGGGCGGACACTGAAGCTTTCTTT. Based on the CDR3 plus reference TRBV29-1 and TRBJ1-1, the full variable domain is SAVISQKPSRDICQRGTSLTIQCQVDSQVTMMFWYRQQPGQSLTLIATANQGSEATYESGFVIDKFPISRPNLTFSTLTVSNMSPEDSSIYLCSVGQGADTEAFFGQGTRLTVV.

The chain combines TRBV18 with TRBJ2-7, with 9 bases fitting TRBD2. Unmatched junction bases numbered 3, after V lost 1 base and J lost 2 bases. The CDR3 spans 15 residues. Germline-derived CDR1 and CDR2 are KGHSH and LQKENI. The CDR3 protein is CASSPLGTSTYEQYF. The CDR3 nucleotides read TGTGCCAGCTCACCACTCGGGACTAGCACCTACGAGCAGTACTTC.

The rearrangement links TRBV4-1 to TRBJ2-2; maybe TRBD1 (5 bases). The CDR3 has 14 amino acids. The germline CDR1 and CDR2 sequences are MGHRA and YSYEKL. The ends were cut back, 6 bases at V and 1 base at J, with 9 bases in the middle. CDR3 DNA: TGCGCCAGCAGGCCGACAGAGAACACCGGGGAGCTGTTTTTT. It encodes CASRPTENTGELFF.

The V gene is TRBV2, the J gene TRBJ2-7; no definite D call. Germline loops: CDR1 SNHLY, CDR2 FYNNEI. The CDR3 covers 18 residues. V was cut by 0 bases and J by 0 bases, with 18 bases left in between. CDR3 sequence (DNA): TGTGCCAGCAGTGAAGCGCTTCGAAGCTCTCTGAGCTCCTACGAGCAGTACTTC. Protein product: CASSEALRSSLSSYEQYF.

The chain couples TRBV5-5 to TRBJ1-2; 9 positions agree with TRBD1. The CDR3 runs 12 residues. Germline loops: CDR1 SGHKS, CDR2 YYEKEE (reference sequence). Losses at the gene ends were 4 bases for V and 10 bases for J; bases not matched to a gene: 5. CDR3 DNA: TGTGCCAGCAGCAGTGACAGGGGGGACTACACCTTC. As protein: CASSSDRGDYTF.